This is a list of T cell receptor beta chains from one sample in a study of shared clonotypes between healthy human individuals. Libraries were prepared by immunoSEQ multiplex PCR; TCRdb keeps only in-frame clonotypes and omits some of them. The repertoire consists of 2 million to 2.5 million clones, with more than 85% occurring once and the leading ten covering 0.39%. What was sequenced was naive CD4+ T cells from PBMCs. Receptors were obtained from a man aged 18 to 29 in good health. Some clones in this sample may be carry-over from other donors' samples. Both conserved end residues are part of each CDR3. The D gene is left open where the match is weak. A row's size may be missing; if present it is once, few, many or a size class.

d_call: NA
v_call: TRBV18
j_call: TRBJ2-7
clone_size: NA
cdr3_aa: CASSPVAASLSEQYF
cdr3_nt: TGTGCCAGCTCACCAGTGGCAGCCAGTTTGTCCGAGCAGTACTTC

d_call: NA
v_call: TRBV28
j_call: TRBJ2-7
clone_size: NA
cdr3_aa: CASSLLRVPGIEQYF
cdr3_nt: TGTGCCAGCAGTTTATTAAGGGTTCCGGGGATCGAGCAGTACTTC

d_call: TRBD2
v_call: TRBV11-2
j_call: TRBJ2-7
clone_size: NA
cdr3_aa: CASSQVQRERSYEQYF
cdr3_nt: TGTGCCAGCAGCCAAGTCCAGCGGGAGAGGTCCTACGAGCAGTACTTC

d_call: NA
v_call: TRBV27
j_call: TRBJ2-1
clone_size: NA
cdr3_aa: CASSFREPNEQFF
cdr3_nt: TGTGCCAGCAGTTTTCGAGAGCCTAATGAGCAGTTCTTC

d_call: NA
v_call: TRBV14
j_call: TRBJ2-1
clone_size: once
cdr3_aa: CASSQELVNEQFF
cdr3_nt: TGTGCCAGCAGCCAAGAACTGGTCAATGAGCAGTTCTTC

d_call: NA
v_call: TRBV14
j_call: TRBJ2-7
clone_size: NA
cdr3_aa: CASSQVRGTEQYF
cdr3_nt: TGTGCCAGCAGCCAAGTAAGAGGGACCGAGCAGTACTTC

d_call: TRBD1
v_call: TRBV7-3
j_call: TRBJ2-7
clone_size: NA
cdr3_aa: CASSPSGTVFYEQYF
cdr3_nt: TGTGCCAGCAGCCCATCCGGGACAGTTTTCTACGAGCAGTACTTC

d_call: NA
v_call: TRBV6-1
j_call: TRBJ2-5
clone_size: NA
cdr3_aa: CASGEQGGQETQYF
cdr3_nt: TGTGCCAGCGGGGAGCAGGGAGGCCAAGAGACCCAGTACTTC

d_call: TRBD1
v_call: TRBV6-5
j_call: TRBJ1-1
clone_size: NA
cdr3_aa: CASSGLRGRDTEAFF
cdr3_nt: TGTGCCAGCAGCGGGCTCAGGGGGCGCGACACTGAAGCTTTCTTT

d_call: NA
v_call: TRBV28
j_call: TRBJ1-5
clone_size: NA
cdr3_aa: CASSLWGDLAYSNQPQHF
cdr3_nt: TGTGCCAGCAGTTTATGGGGCGACCTCGCATATAGCAATCAGCCCCAGCATTTT

d_call: NA
v_call: TRBV5-1
j_call: TRBJ2-7
clone_size: NA
cdr3_aa: CASSRRGDSYEQYF
cdr3_nt: TGCGCCAGCAGCCGTCGCGGGGATTCCTACGAGCAGTACTTC

d_call: NA
v_call: TRBV19
j_call: TRBJ2-7
clone_size: NA
cdr3_aa: CASKDNNPYEQYF
cdr3_nt: TGTGCCTCCAAAGACAACAACCCCTACGAGCAGTACTTC

d_call: NA
v_call: TRBV7-2
j_call: TRBJ2-5
clone_size: NA
cdr3_aa: CASSSDRGLAEGAQYF
cdr3_nt: TGTGCCAGCAGCTCAGACCGGGGGCTAGCGGAAGGAGCCCAGTACTTC

d_call: TRBD2
v_call: TRBV14
j_call: TRBJ2-3
clone_size: NA
cdr3_aa: CASSGRTSGRPDTQYF
cdr3_nt: TGTGCCAGCAGCGGACGGACTAGCGGGAGGCCAGATACGCAGTATTTT

d_call: TRBD1
v_call: TRBV13
j_call: TRBJ2-7
clone_size: NA
cdr3_aa: CASSLTIQGQGGNEQYF
cdr3_nt: TGTGCCAGCAGCTTAACGATCCAAGGACAGGGCGGGAACGAGCAGTACTTC

d_call: TRBD2
v_call: TRBV7-9
j_call: TRBJ2-5
clone_size: once
cdr3_aa: CASSPPRGAQYF
cdr3_nt: TGTGCCAGCAGCCCCCCCCGGGGGGCCCAGTACTTC

d_call: NA
v_call: TRBV9
j_call: TRBJ2-3
clone_size: NA
cdr3_aa: CASGPGAGTSTDTQYF
cdr3_nt: TGTGCCAGCGGCCCGGGGGCGGGAACTAGCACAGATACGCAGTATTTT

d_call: NA
v_call: TRBV28
j_call: TRBJ2-7
clone_size: NA
cdr3_aa: CASGGIRRDEQYF
cdr3_nt: TGTGCCAGCGGGGGCATCCGGCGTGACGAGCAGTACTTC

d_call: NA
v_call: TRBV11-2
j_call: TRBJ2-5
clone_size: NA
cdr3_aa: CASSYRTGQETQYF
cdr3_nt: TGTGCCAGCAGCTACCGGACTGGCCAAGAGACCCAGTACTTC

d_call: TRBD1
v_call: TRBV28
j_call: TRBJ1-2
clone_size: NA
cdr3_aa: CASSFFQGAPGSYGYTF
cdr3_nt: TGTGCCAGCAGTTTTTTCCAGGGGGCCCCAGGGAGCTATGGCTACACCTTC

d_call: NA
v_call: TRBV6-1
j_call: TRBJ2-7
clone_size: NA
cdr3_aa: CASKVGLEIFYEQYF
cdr3_nt: TGTGCCAGCAAAGTAGGCCTAGAAATATTCTACGAGCAGTACTTC

d_call: NA
v_call: TRBV6-6
j_call: TRBJ2-7
clone_size: NA
cdr3_aa: CASSHFSGPSYEQYF
cdr3_nt: TGTGCCAGCAGTCACTTCTCAGGACCGAGCTACGAGCAGTACTTC

d_call: TRBD1
v_call: TRBV19
j_call: TRBJ2-1
clone_size: NA
cdr3_aa: CASRDTGTGLYNEQFF
cdr3_nt: TGTGCCAGTCGTGATACCGGGACAGGGTTATACAATGAGCAGTTCTTC

d_call: NA
v_call: TRBV28
j_call: TRBJ1-2
clone_size: NA
cdr3_aa: CASSLPQADGYTF
cdr3_nt: TGTGCCAGCAGTTTACCCCAGGCGGATGGCTACACCTTC

d_call: TRBD2
v_call: TRBV7-2
j_call: TRBJ2-7
clone_size: NA
cdr3_aa: CASSLEGSGRLSSYEQYF
cdr3_nt: TGTGCCAGCAGCTTAGAAGGTAGCGGGAGGCTTTCCTCCTACGAGCAGTACTTC

d_call: TRBD2
v_call: TRBV9
j_call: TRBJ2-5
clone_size: NA
cdr3_aa: CASSVKGSGRALETQYF
cdr3_nt: TGTGCCAGCAGCGTAAAGGGGAGCGGGAGGGCCCTCGAGACCCAGTACTTC

d_call: NA
v_call: TRBV28
j_call: TRBJ1-2
clone_size: once
cdr3_aa: CASSLIMGSYGYTF
cdr3_nt: TGTGCCAGCAGTTTAATTATGGGATCCTATGGCTACACCTTC

d_call: TRBD2
v_call: TRBV5-1
j_call: TRBJ2-5
clone_size: once
cdr3_aa: CASSLAGLAGVETQYF
cdr3_nt: TGCGCCAGCAGCTTGGCCGGACTAGCGGGAGTAGAGACCCAGTACTTC

d_call: TRBD2
v_call: TRBV19
j_call: TRBJ2-7
clone_size: NA
cdr3_aa: CASSSPSGRGQSYEQYF
cdr3_nt: TGTGCCAGTAGTAGCCCTAGCGGGAGGGGGCAATCCTACGAGCAGTACTTC

d_call: TRBD1
v_call: TRBV18
j_call: TRBJ1-4
clone_size: NA
cdr3_aa: CASSSTGVGEKLFF
cdr3_nt: TGTGCCAGCTCATCGACAGGGGTGGGCGAAAAACTGTTTTTT

d_call: TRBD2
v_call: TRBV5-4
j_call: TRBJ2-7
clone_size: once
cdr3_aa: CASSLAGTSGSYEQYF
cdr3_nt: TGTGCCAGCAGCTTGGCCGGGACTAGCGGATCCTACGAGCAGTACTTC

d_call: TRBD1
v_call: TRBV6-5
j_call: TRBJ1-5
clone_size: NA
cdr3_aa: CASSYRQGANQPQHF
cdr3_nt: TGTGCCAGCAGTTACAGACAGGGGGCGAATCAGCCCCAGCATTTT

d_call: NA
v_call: TRBV28
j_call: TRBJ2-7
clone_size: NA
cdr3_aa: CASFEGAGLSYEQYF
cdr3_nt: TGTGCCAGTTTCGAGGGAGCAGGCCTCTCCTACGAGCAGTACTTC

d_call: NA
v_call: TRBV28
j_call: TRBJ2-1
clone_size: NA
cdr3_aa: CASSLRGRLLFF
cdr3_nt: TGTGCCAGCAGTTTAAGAGGGCGCTTGCTGTTCTTC

d_call: TRBD2
v_call: TRBV13
j_call: TRBJ2-5
clone_size: NA
cdr3_aa: CASSPWAGGAETQYF
cdr3_nt: TGTGCCAGCAGCCCCTGGGCGGGAGGCGCCGAGACCCAGTACTTC